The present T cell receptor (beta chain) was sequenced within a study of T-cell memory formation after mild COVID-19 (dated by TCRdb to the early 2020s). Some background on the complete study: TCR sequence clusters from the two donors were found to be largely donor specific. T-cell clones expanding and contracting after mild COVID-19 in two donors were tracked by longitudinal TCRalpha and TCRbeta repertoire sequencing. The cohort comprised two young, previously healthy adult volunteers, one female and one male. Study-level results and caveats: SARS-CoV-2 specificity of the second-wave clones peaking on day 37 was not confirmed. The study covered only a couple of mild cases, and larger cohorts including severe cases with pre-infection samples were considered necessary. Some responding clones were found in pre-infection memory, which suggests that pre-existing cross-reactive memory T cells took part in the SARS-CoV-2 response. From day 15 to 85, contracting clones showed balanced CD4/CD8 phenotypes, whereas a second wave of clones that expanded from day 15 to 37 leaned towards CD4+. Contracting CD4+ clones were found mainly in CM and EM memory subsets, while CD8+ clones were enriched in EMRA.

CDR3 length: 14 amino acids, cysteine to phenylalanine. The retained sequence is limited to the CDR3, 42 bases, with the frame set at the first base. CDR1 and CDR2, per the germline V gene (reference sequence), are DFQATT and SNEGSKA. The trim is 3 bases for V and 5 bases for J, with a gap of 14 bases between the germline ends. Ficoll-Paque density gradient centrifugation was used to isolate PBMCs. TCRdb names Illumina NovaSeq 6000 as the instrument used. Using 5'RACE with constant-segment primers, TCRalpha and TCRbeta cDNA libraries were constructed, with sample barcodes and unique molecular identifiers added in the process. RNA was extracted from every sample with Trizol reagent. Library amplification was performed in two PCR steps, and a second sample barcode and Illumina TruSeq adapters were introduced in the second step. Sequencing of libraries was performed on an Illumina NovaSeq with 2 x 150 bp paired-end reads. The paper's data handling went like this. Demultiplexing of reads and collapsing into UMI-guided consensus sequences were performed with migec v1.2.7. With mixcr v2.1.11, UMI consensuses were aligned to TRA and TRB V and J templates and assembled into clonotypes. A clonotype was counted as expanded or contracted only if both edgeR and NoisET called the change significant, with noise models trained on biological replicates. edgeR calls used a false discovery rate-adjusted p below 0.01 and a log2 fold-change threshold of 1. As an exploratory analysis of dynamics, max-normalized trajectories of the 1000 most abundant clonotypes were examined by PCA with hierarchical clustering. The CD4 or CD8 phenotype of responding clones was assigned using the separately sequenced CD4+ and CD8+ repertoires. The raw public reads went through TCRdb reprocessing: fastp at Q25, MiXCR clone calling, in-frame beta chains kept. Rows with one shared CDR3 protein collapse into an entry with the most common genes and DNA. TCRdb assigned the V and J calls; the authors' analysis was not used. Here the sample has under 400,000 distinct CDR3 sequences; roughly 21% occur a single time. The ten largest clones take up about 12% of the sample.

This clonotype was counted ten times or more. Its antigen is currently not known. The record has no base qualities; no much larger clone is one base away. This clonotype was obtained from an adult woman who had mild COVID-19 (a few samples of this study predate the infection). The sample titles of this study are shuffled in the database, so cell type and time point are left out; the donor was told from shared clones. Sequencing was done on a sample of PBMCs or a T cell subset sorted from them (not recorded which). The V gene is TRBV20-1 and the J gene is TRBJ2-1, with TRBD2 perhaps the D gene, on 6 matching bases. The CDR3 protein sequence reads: CSARGGSENNEQFF. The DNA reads TGCAGTGCTAGGGGGGGTAGCGAGAACAATGAGCAGTTCTTC.